This is a list of T cell receptor beta chains from one sample in a study of blood T cell repertoires in COVID-19. Repertoires were generated with immunoSEQ multiplex PCR, while TCRdb's copy carries only in-frame clones and drops some. The table records about 260,000 clones, roughly 86% of them present only once. The specimen sequenced was peripheral blood. The origin of the receptors is a woman aged 55 to 70 with COVID-19, enrolled during active disease. Each CDR3 is given with its conserved first and last residue. The D gene is left open where the match is weak. Size is omitted from some rows. Given values are once, few, many or a class for expanded clones.

clone_size	d_call	v_call	j_call	cdr3_aa	cdr3_nt
.	.	TRBV27	TRBJ2-7	CASSRLAVNSYEQYF	TGTGCCAGCAGTAGACTGGCAGTAAACTCCTACGAGCAGTACTTC
.	.	TRBV28	TRBJ1-2	CASSSGINDYGYTF	TGTGCCAGCAGTTCAGGGATTAACGACTATGGCTACACCTTC
.	TRBD2	TRBV6-1	TRBJ2-4	CASSEIAGMNIQYF	TGTGCCAGCAGTGAGATAGCGGGAATGAACATTCAGTACTTC
once	.	TRBV5-5	TRBJ1-2	CASSLLGRVYGYTF	TGTGCCAGCAGTCTCCTGGGCAGGGTCTATGGCTACACCTTC
.	.	TRBV28	TRBJ1-3	CASSLLGPQGTDTIYF	TGTGCCAGCAGTTTATTGGGTCCCCAGGGTACGGACACCATATATTTT
.	TRBD2	TRBV30	TRBJ2-1	CAWSVGLGTFNEQFF	TGTGCCTGGAGTGTGGGACTAGGGACATTCAATGAGCAGTTCTTC
.	.	TRBV27	TRBJ2-1	CASSFYDTNEQFF	TGTGCCAGCAGTTTCTATGACACGAATGAGCAGTTCTTC
.	.	TRBV19	TRBJ1-5	CASSRDPGRNQPQHF	TGTGCCAGTAGTAGGGATCCCGGGAGGAATCAGCCCCAGCATTTT
.	TRBD2	TRBV9	TRBJ2-7	CASSVGLAVYEQYF	TGTGCCAGCAGCGTAGGTCTAGCGGTTTACGAGCAGTACTTC
.	.	TRBV6-5	TRBJ2-5	CASTRGGTQYF	TGTGCCAGCACCCGAGGTGGGACCCAGTACTTC
.	.	TRBV5-1	TRBJ1-3	CASSLGPGGGGSGNTIYF	TGCGCCAGCAGCTTGGGCCCGGGAGGCGGCGGCTCTGGAAACACCATATATTTT
.	TRBD1	TRBV2	TRBJ1-1	CASNRYRDRGPEAFF	TGTGCCAGCAACAGGTACCGGGACAGGGGGCCCGAAGCTTTCTTT
few	.	TRBV6-6	TRBJ1-1	CASSPSPPGGQTEAFF	TGTGCCAGCAGTCCCTCCCCCCCCGGGGGGCAAACTGAAGCTTTCTTT
few	.	TRBV5-4	TRBJ1-4	CASSLGTESNEKLFF	TGTGCCAGCAGCTTGGGGACAGAGAGTAATGAAAAACTGTTTTTT
.	.	TRBV19	TRBJ1-1	CASSIGGPSMLFF	TGTGCCAGTAGTATCGGAGGGCCCTCAATGCTTTTCTTT
.	TRBD1	TRBV2	TRBJ1-6	CASSGTGQSNSPLHF	TGTGCCAGCAGTGGGACGGGACAGTCTAATTCACCCCTCCACTTT
.	.	TRBV4-2	TRBJ2-5	CASSQAPRVTAQETQYF	TGTGCCAGCAGCCAAGCCCCGCGGGTGACGGCCCAAGAGACCCAGTACTTC
.	.	TRBV7-6	TRBJ1-4	CASSSQGDSRNEKLFF	TGTGCCAGCAGCTCCCAAGGTGACAGCCGAAATGAAAAACTGTTTTTT
.	.	TRBV15	TRBJ2-7	CATSRGGDSYEQYF	TGTGCCACCAGCAGAGGGGGAGATTCCTACGAGCAGTACTTC
.	.	TRBV6-1	TRBJ1-1	CASSEVPFRNTEAFF	TGTGCCAGCAGTGAAGTTCCTTTCCGGAACACTGAAGCTTTCTTT
few	TRBD2	TRBV3-1/TRBV3-2	TRBJ2-5	CASSSRLAGQKETQYF	TGTGCCAGCAGCTCCCGACTAGCGGGACAAAAAGAGACCCAGTACTTC
.	TRBD1	TRBV7-8	TRBJ2-5	CASSLVRTGLGETQYF	TGTGCCAGCAGCTTAGTCAGGACAGGGCTAGGGGAGACCCAGTACTTC
.	TRBD2	TRBV28	TRBJ2-1	CASRIGGDVSLDAYNEQFF	TGTGCCAGCAGGATTGGGGGGGATGTCTCCCTAGACGCCTACAATGAGCAGTTCTTC
.	.	TRBV11-3	TRBJ2-2	CASSLQVTRVNTGELFF	TGTGCCAGCAGCTTACAGGTGACCAGGGTAAACACCGGGGAGCTGTTTTTT
.	TRBD2	TRBV6-6	TRBJ2-2	CASSPIAGGTDTGELFF	TGTGCCAGCAGTCCGATAGCGGGAGGGACCGACACCGGGGAGCTGTTTTTT
.	.	TRBV7-2	TRBJ2-7	CASSPTYEQYF	TGTGCCAGCAGCCCCACCTACGAGCAGTACTTC
.	.	TRBV6-1	TRBJ2-1	CASSELRVSSYNEQFF	TGTGCCAGCAGTGAATTGCGGGTTAGCTCCTACAATGAGCAGTTCTTC
.	TRBD1	TRBV5-8	TRBJ2-7	CASSLDRGSYEQYF	TGTGCCAGCAGCTTGGACAGGGGATCCTACGAGCAGTACTTC
.	TRBD1	TRBV27	TRBJ1-2	CASSFDRGRDGYTF	TGTGCCAGCAGTTTCGACAGGGGGCGGGACGGCTACACCTTC
.	.	TRBV29-1	TRBJ2-3	CSVGGGLAPEDTQYF	TGCAGCGTTGGGGGAGGCCTAGCCCCAGAAGATACGCAGTATTTT
.	.	TRBV19	TRBJ1-5	CASKLGNQPQHF	TGTGCCAGTAAGTTAGGCAATCAGCCCCAGCATTTT
.	TRBD1	TRBV5-1	TRBJ1-2	CASSPETGTGLNYGYTF	TGCGCCAGCAGCCCAGAAACCGGGACAGGGCTGAACTATGGCTACACCTTC
.	TRBD2	TRBV2	TRBJ2-2	CASIRTGGRRAGELFF	TGTGCCAGCATTCGGACTGGCGGGAGGAGGGCCGGGGAGCTGTTTTTT
.	TRBD1	TRBV10-1	TRBJ2-1	CASSGTGSSYNEQFF	TGCGCCAGCAGTGGGACAGGGAGCTCCTACAATGAGCAGTTCTTC
.	TRBD1	TRBV19	TRBJ1-5	CASSPTGGDNQPQHF	TGTGCCAGTAGCCCTACAGGGGGAGACAATCAGCCCCAGCATTTT
few	.	TRBV2	TRBJ2-1	CASSPLGSPPNEQFF	TGTGCCAGCAGTCCCCTGGGGAGCCCTCCGAATGAGCAGTTCTTC
once	TRBD2	TRBV19	TRBJ2-1	CASSLRGVGSSYNEQFF	TGTGCCAGTAGCCTCCGGGGGGTGGGGAGCTCCTACAATGAGCAGTTCTTC
.	.	TRBV5-1	TRBJ2-3	CASSLVSGEYIDTQYF	TGCGCCAGCAGCTTGGTATCGGGAGAGTATATCGATACGCAGTATTTT
.	TRBD1	TRBV28	TRBJ1-4	CASSPSQGESEKLFF	TGTGCCAGCAGTCCCTCCCAGGGGGAAAGTGAAAAACTGTTTTTT
.	TRBD1	TRBV4-3	TRBJ1-6	CASSQDLPGQMMTYNSPLHF	TGCGCCAGCAGCCAAGATCTTCCGGGACAGATGATGACCTATAATTCACCCCTCCACTTT
.	.	TRBV6-5	TRBJ2-5	CASSHPRGGETQYF	TGTGCCAGCAGTCACCCCAGGGGTGGGGAGACCCAGTACTTC
.	TRBD1	TRBV5-4	TRBJ1-6	CASSPGDRRSPLHF	TGTGCCAGCAGCCCGGGGGACAGGAGATCACCCCTCCACTTT